This T cell receptor beta chain is drawn from a study of T cell repertoires in cytomegalovirus infection. Across the whole study: Indications of both CMV infection and matching HLA type were provided by public TCR beta signatures.

General study results and limits: Ex vivo, HLA-C-restricted CMV-specific TCR beta clonotypes prevailed over the rest of the response.

TCRdb itself ran the reads through MiXCR, one entry per CDR3 protein. The sample shows some 920,000 distinct CDR3 sequences, around 31% of them seen only once. The CDR3 is 14 residues long. CDR1 and CDR2 from the germline V gene are SQVTM and ANQGSEA. J gave up 4 bases and V 3 bases, and 6 bases lay outside the gene matches. As concerns this clonotype: Its target is not known.

This clonotype was obtained from a human donor in good health (CMV status not recorded). Some clones in this sample may be carry-over from other donors' samples. The V call is TRBV29-1, the J call TRBJ2-5, with 9 bases aligning to TRBD2. Sequencing was performed on cultured CD8+ T cells from PBMCs, taken from culture after CMV antigen stimulation. The CDR3 DNA reads TGCAGCGTTGATGGGCGGGGGGGCGCAGAGACCCAGTACTTC. It encodes CSVDGRGGAETQYF.